This TCR beta chain came from a study of blood T cell repertoires in COVID-19. Overall study: Researchers got acute and convalescent COVID-19 samples from the United States, Italy and Spain. PBMCs, B-cell-depleted T cells, or T cells were the source of the cDNA or gDNA that made up the material.

Methods used by the authors: Reference gene primers were amplified, and this amplification served to estimate nucleated cell counts. The data were produced by immunoSEQ multiplex PCR, yet TCRdb's version contains in-frame clones alone and is incomplete. V, J and clone size are those of that table, while D and trimming were read from the DNA. The sample carries roughly 53,000 clones, about 88% recorded once. Germline CDR1 is SGDLS and CDR2 is YYNGEE. V shed 2 bases and J 1 base; nucleotides not matched to a gene: 4. The CDR3 spans 15 residues. Sequences were obtained from peripheral blood. The origin of this receptor is a man aged 35 to 55 with active COVID-19. The V call is TRBV9, the J call TRBJ2-3, with 7 bases aligning to TRBD2. The CDR3 region is CASSVIREGTDTQYF. The DNA of the CDR3 is TGTGCCAGCAGCGTTATCCGGGAGGGCACAGATACGCAGTATTTT.